These 4 T cell receptor beta chains were sequenced from one sample in a study of T-cell reconstitution after alpha-beta-depleted transplantation in children. Unique molecular identifiers were used to barcode this TCRbeta library. TCRdb re-derived calls from the PCR reads in MiXCR, one entry per CDR3 protein. The sample carries 130,000 to 150,000 distinct CDR3 sequences, about 9% recorded once. Source: PBMCs, mostly from graft donor cells, taken 180 days after TCRalphabeta/CD19-depleted stem cell transplant. The receptors originated from a female patient aged 2-9 years who had a stem cell transplant for congenital amegakaryocytic thrombocytopenia, so the T cells may come from the graft donor.

This chain connects TRBV6-5 to TRBJ2-7; D might be TRBD1 or TRBD2, each matching 5 bases. V lost 0 bases, J lost 0 bases, and 12 bases lay in between. The CDR3 totals 16 residues. From germline, CDR1 is MNHEY and CDR2 SVGAGI. In nucleotides, the CDR3 is TGTGCCAGCAGTTACTCCTCCGGGACGGTCTCCTACGAGCAGTACTTC. It yields the protein CASSYSSGTVSYEQYF.

This clonotype was recorded at least ten times. The genes are TRBV5-6 and TRBJ1-1, with 11 bases matching TRBD1. The length of the CDR3 is 15 residues. Looked up from germline, CDR1 is SGHDT and CDR2 is YYEEEE. V lost 3 bases to trimming and J lost 2 bases; unmatched junction nucleotides: 3. The CDR3 sequence is CASSWTGGPNTEAFF. CDR3 in DNA: TGTGCCAGCAGCTGGACAGGGGGCCCCAACACTGAAGCTTTCTTT.

This rearrangement joins TRBV14 to TRBJ2-3; 14 bases line up with TRBD2. J lost 6 bases, V lost 1 base, and 12 bases had no gene match. The CDR3 is 19 residues long. The V gene's germline CDR1 is SGHDN and CDR2 FVKESK. CDR3 sequence: CASSQGLAGGPFIIDTQYF. In nucleotides, the CDR3 is TGTGCCAGCAGCCAAGGACTAGCGGGAGGGCCGTTCATAATTGATACGCAGTATTTT.

This clonotype was detected a few times. The chain recombines TRBV18 with TRBJ2-5; D unresolved. The CDR3 loop spans 14 amino acids. V lost 0 bases, J lost 2 bases, and 7 bases lay in between. Germline V CDR1 and CDR2: KGHSH, LQKENI. The CDR3 sequence is CASSPPEAQETQYF. The CDR3 nucleotides read TGTGCCAGCTCACCACCAGAGGCTCAAGAGACCCAGTACTTC.